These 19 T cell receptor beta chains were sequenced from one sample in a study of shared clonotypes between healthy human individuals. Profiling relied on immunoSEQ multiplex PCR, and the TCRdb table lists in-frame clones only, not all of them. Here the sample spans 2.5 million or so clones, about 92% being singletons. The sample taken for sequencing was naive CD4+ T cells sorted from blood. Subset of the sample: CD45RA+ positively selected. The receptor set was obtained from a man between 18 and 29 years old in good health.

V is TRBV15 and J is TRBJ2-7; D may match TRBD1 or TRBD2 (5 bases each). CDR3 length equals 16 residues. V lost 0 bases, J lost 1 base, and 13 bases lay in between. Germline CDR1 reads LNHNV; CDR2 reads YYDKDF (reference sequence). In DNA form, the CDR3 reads TGTGCCACCAGCAGAGATCTTATGGGGGAATCCTACGAGCAGTACTTC. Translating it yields CATSRDLMGESYEQYF.

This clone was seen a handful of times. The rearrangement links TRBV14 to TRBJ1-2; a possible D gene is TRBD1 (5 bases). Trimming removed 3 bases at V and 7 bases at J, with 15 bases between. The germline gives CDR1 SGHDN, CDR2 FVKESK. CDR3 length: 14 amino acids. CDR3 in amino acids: CASSQPGGVGGYTF. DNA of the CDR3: TGTGCCAGCAGCCAGCCTGGGGGAGTAGGTGGCTACACCTTC.

The CDR3 coding sequence is TGTGCCAGCAGCGCAACCCTACAGGCCTTCCAAGAGACCCAGTACTTC. Amino acids: CASSATLQAFQETQYF. This chain connects TRBV11-2 to TRBJ2-5, with a possible D match to TRBD1 (5 bases). V lost 5 bases, J lost 1 base, and 17 bases lay in between. CDR3 length: 16 residues. The germline V gene has CDR1 SGHAT and CDR2 FQNNGV.

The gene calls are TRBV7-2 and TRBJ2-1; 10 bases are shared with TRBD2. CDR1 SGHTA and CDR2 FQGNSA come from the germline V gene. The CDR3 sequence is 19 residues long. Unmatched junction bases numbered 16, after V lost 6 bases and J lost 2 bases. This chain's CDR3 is CASRRTGTSDRRAYNEQFF. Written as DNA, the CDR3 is TGTGCCAGCAGGCGCACCGGGACTAGCGATCGTCGGGCCTACAATGAGCAGTTCTTC.

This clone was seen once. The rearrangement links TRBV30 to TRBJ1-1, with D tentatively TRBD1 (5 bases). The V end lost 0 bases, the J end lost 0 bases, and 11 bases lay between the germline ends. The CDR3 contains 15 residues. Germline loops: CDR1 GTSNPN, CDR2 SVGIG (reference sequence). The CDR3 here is CAWSVKAGLNTEAFF. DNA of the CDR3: TGTGCCTGGAGTGTCAAGGCAGGGTTGAACACTGAAGCTTTCTTT.

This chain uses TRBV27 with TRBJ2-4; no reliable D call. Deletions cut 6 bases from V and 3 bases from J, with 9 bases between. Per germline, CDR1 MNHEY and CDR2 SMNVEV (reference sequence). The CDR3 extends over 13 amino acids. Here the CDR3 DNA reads TGTGCCAGCAGGGGCACAGACAAAAACATTCAGTACTTC. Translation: CASRGTDKNIQYF.

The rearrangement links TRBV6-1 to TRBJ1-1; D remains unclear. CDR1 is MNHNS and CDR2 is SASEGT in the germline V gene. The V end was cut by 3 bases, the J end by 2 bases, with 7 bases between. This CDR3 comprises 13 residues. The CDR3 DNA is TGTGCCAGCAGTGACCGACCCAACACTGAAGCTTTCTTT. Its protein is CASSDRPNTEAFF.

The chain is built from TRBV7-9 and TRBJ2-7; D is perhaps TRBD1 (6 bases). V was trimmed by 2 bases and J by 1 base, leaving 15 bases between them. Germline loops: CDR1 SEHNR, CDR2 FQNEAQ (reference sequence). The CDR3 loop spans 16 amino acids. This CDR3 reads CASSLQRGTISYEQYF. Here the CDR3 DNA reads TGTGCCAGCAGCTTACAAAGGGGGACGATATCCTACGAGCAGTACTTC. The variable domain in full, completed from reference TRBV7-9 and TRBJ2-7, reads DTGVSQNPRHKITKRGQNVTFRCDPISEHNRLYWYRQTLGQGPEFLTYFQNEAQLEKSRLLSDRFSAERPKGSFSTLEIQRTEQGDSAMYLCASSLQRGTISYEQYFGPGTRLTVT.

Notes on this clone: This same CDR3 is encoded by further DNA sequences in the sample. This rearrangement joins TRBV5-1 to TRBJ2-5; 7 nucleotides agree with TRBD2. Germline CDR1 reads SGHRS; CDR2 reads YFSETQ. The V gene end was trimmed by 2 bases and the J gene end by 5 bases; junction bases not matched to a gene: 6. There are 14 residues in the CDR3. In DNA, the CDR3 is TGCGCCAGCAGCTTACCGGGAGGCTCGGAGACCCAGTACTTC. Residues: CASSLPGGSETQYF.

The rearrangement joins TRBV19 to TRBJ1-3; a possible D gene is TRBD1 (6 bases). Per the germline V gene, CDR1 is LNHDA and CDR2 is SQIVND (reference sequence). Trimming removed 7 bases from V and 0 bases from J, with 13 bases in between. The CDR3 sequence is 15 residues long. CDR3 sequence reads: CASTQGVFSGNTIYF. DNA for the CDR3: TGTGCCAGTACACAGGGAGTTTTCTCTGGAAACACCATATATTTT.

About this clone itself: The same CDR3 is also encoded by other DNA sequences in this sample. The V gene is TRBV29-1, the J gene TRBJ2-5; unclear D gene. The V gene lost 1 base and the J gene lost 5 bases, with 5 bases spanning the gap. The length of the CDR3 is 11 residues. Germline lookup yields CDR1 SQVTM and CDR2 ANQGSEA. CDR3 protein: CSVEVGETQYF. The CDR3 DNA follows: TGCAGCGTTGAAGTTGGCGAGACCCAGTACTTC. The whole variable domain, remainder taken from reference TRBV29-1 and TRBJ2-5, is SAVISQKPSRDICQRGTSLTIQCQVDSQVTMMFWYRQQPGQSLTLIATANQGSEATYESGFVIDKFPISRPNLTFSTLTVSNMSPEDSSIYLCSVEVGETQYFGPGTRLLVL.

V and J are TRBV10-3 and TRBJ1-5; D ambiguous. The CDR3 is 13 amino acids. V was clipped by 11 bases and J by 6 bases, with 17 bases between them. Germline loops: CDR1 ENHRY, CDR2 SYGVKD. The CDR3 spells CAAAGGPVQPQHF. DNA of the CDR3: TGTGCCGCCGCCGGAGGGCCGGTTCAGCCCCAGCATTTT.

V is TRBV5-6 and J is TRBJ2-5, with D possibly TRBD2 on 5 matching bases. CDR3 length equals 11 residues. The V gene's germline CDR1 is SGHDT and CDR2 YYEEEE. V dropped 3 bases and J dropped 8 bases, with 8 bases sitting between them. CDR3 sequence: CASSYGLTQYF. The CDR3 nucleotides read TGTGCCAGCAGCTATGGACTTACCCAGTACTTC.

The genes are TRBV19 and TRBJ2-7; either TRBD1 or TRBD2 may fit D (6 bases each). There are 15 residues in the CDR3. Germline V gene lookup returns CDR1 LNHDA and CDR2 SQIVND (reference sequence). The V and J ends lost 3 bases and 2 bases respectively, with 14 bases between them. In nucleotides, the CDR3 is TGTGCCAGTAGTATGTCGGGGGCCGGCCCCTACGAGCAGTACTTC. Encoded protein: CASSMSGAGPYEQYF.

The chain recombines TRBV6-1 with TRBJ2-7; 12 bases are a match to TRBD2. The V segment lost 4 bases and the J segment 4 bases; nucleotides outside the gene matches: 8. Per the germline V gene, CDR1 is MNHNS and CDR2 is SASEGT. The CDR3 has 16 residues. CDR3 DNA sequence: TGTGCCAGCAGTGCTCTAAAGACTAGCGGGGGATACGAGCAGTACTTC. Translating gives CASSALKTSGGYEQYF.

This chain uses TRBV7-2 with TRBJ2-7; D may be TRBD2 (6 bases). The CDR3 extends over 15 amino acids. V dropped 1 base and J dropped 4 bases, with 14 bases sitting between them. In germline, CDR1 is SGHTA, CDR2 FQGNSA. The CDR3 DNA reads TGTGCCAGCAGCTTAGAGGGACTTACACAATACGAGCAGTACTTC. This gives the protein CASSLEGLTQYEQYF.

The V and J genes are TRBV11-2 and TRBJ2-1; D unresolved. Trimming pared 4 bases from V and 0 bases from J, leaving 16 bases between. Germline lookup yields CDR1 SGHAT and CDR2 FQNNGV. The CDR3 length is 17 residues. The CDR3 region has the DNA TGTGCCAGCAGCTCTACTGGGCGATTGAGCTCCTACAATGAGCAGTTCTTC. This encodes CASSSTGRLSSYNEQFF.

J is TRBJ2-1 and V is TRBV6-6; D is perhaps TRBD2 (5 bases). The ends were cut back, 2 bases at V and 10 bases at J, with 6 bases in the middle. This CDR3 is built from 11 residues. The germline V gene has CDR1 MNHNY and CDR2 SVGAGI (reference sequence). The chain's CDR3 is CASSYLAEQFF. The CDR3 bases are TGTGCCAGCAGTTACCTAGCCGAGCAGTTCTTC.

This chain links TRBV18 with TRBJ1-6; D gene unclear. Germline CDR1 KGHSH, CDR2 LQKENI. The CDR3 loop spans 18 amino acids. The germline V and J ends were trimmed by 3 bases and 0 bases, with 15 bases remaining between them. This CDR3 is CASSPALDTSSYNSPLHF. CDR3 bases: TGTGCCAGCTCACCCGCACTTGACACCAGCTCCTATAATTCACCCCTCCACTTT.